This TCR beta chain originates from a study of OX40 agonist ivuxolimab in advanced cancers. Study-level information: The patients received ivuxolimab by intravenous route every 2 weeks at 0.01 to 10 mg/kg.

The study's findings and limits: With doses of 0.1-3.0 mg/kg, partial responders showed among the lowest clonal expansion.

This clone was picked up a small number of times. Its antigen is not known. The CDR3 loop spans 13 amino acids. The V end lost 6 bases, the J end lost 0 bases, and 9 bases lay between the germline ends. Germline CDR1 and CDR2: MNHNS and SASEGT. The protocol was immunoSEQ multiplex PCR, while the TCRdb copy is restricted to in-frame clones and leaves out a portion. The profile shows approximately 75,000 clones, under 80% of them singletons. The V gene is TRBV6-1, the J gene TRBJ2-7; D unclear. The TCR sequence derives from an adult with an advanced solid tumor such as melanoma, head and neck, liver or kidney cancer. Sample: CD4+ or CD8+ T cells sorted from blood, taken in a trial of the OX40 agonist ivuxolimab. The CDR3 here is CASRAPPSYEQYF. For the CDR3, the DNA is TGTGCCAGCAGGGCTCCCCCCTCCTACGAGCAGTACTTC.